Shown below are 20 T cell receptor beta chains from a single sample sequenced in a study of blood T cells in healthy people across ages. Sample-barcoded 5' priming and a J-beta primer mix drove a second PCR of about 7 to 11 cycles. MiXCR, applied by TCRdb to the 5' RACE reads, yields one record per CDR3 protein. In the table there are over 1,500,000 distinct CDR3 sequences, around half of which are singletons. Sequencing was carried out using blood. These receptors were collected from a woman aged 35 to 49 in good health.

The V call is TRBV7-6, the J call TRBJ2-1, with TRBD2 matching 8 bases. V trimming: 2 bases; J trimming: 6 bases; junction bases outside the gene matches: 6. The CDR3 sequence is 15 residues long. Germline CDR1 SGHVS, CDR2 FNYEAQ. The CDR3 loop is CASSLLSGGGNEQFF. CDR3 coding DNA: TGTGCCAGCAGCTTATTGAGCGGGGGAGGCAATGAGCAGTTCTTC.

This rearrangement joins TRBV29-1 to TRBJ2-7; 9 bases fit TRBD1. V trimming: 7 bases; J trimming: 3 bases; junction bases outside the gene matches: 7. CDR3 size: 13 residues. CDR1 and CDR2 from the germline V gene are SQVTM and ANQGSEA. The chain's CDR3 is CSATKTGGYEQYF. The CDR3 coding sequence is TGCAGCGCCACTAAGACAGGGGGCTACGAGCAGTACTTC.

The chain has TRBV20-1 and TRBJ1-6; D perhaps matches TRBD1 (6 bases). The V end lost 3 bases, the J end lost 5 bases, and 8 bases lay between the germline ends. This CDR3 contains 13 residues. Germline CDR1 is DFQATT and CDR2 is SNEGSKA (reference sequence). CDR3 DNA sequence: TGCAGTGCTAGTGCAGGGGATAATTCACCCCTCCACTTT. Translation gives CSASAGDNSPLHF.

The chain couples TRBV4-1 to TRBJ2-1; 11 nucleotides align to TRBD2. After removal of 3 bases from V and 8 bases from J, the junction contained 9 bases not matched to a gene. CDR3 size: 16 residues. The germline V gene has CDR1 MGHRA and CDR2 YSYEKL. Here the CDR3 reads CASSHKPGTSGDEQFF. Here the CDR3 DNA reads TGCGCCAGCAGCCATAAACCCGGGACTAGCGGCGATGAGCAGTTCTTC.

The chain joins TRBV12-3 or TRBV12-4 to TRBJ1-5; D uncertain. The germline V and J ends were trimmed by 3 bases and 5 bases, with 11 bases remaining between them. The CDR3 length is 14 residues. The CDR3 DNA follows: TGTGCCAGCAGTTTGTTGGGGTACCATCAGCCCCAGCATTTT. Protein: CASSLLGYHQPQHF.

The chain is built from TRBV12-5 and TRBJ2-7; no definite D call. Judging by the DNA end, TRBJ2-5 fits better; the J call may be wrong. This CDR3 is 12 amino acids long. Germline V CDR1 and CDR2: LGHNT, FRNRAP. CDR3 DNA sequence: TGTGCTAGTGGTTTGGACAGCGCGACCCAGTACTTC. Amino acid sequence: CASGLDSATQYF.

This chain connects TRBV20-1 to TRBJ1-1, with D unresolved. Between the trimmed V and J ends, which lost 3 bases and 1 base, there was a span of 12 bases. This CDR3 has 14 amino acids. CDR1 and CDR2 from the germline V gene are DFQATT and SNEGSKA (reference sequence). The CDR3, as DNA: TGCAGTGCTAGCCGGCCGTGGGAGAACACTGAAGCTTTCTTT. Translating it yields CSASRPWENTEAFF.

J is TRBJ2-5 and V is TRBV29-1; D assignment may be TRBD1 or TRBD2 (5 bases each). Looked up from germline, CDR1 is SQVTM and CDR2 is ANQGSEA. Trimming took off 6 bases at V and 4 bases at J, with 24 bases between the two ends. The CDR3 covers 16 residues. CDR3 in DNA: TGCAGCGTGGTCCTGATGAGTGAGGGGTTCGGAGAGACCCAGTACTTC. Encoded protein: CSVVLMSEGFGETQYF.

The CDR3 bases are TGTGCCAGCACCGAGGGGGGGCGGGGGGTCTACAATGAGCAGTTCTTC. Translated: CASTEGGRGVYNEQFF. The rearrangement joins TRBV9 to TRBJ2-1; TRBD2 agrees at 8 bases. J gave up 3 bases and V 6 bases, and 11 bases lay outside the gene matches. The V gene's germline CDR1 is SGDLS and CDR2 YYNGEE. This CDR3 spans 16 amino acids.

Comment on this clonotype: One junction end does not reproduce the germline sequence, and a read error may be involved. J is TRBJ1-2 and V is TRBV4-3; D is perhaps TRBD1 (6 bases). The CDR3 runs to 13 residues. Germline V gene data show CDR1 as LGHNA and CDR2 as YSLEER. CDR3 residues: CAGSQGRGTGYTF. The CDR3 coding sequence is TGCGCCGGCAGCCAAGGAAGGGGGACTGGCTACACCTTC.

V usage is TRBV20-1 and J usage is TRBJ2-5, with a possible D match to TRBD1 (6 bases). The DNA end favors TRBJ2-4, so the J call may be wrong. The germline CDR1 and CDR2 sequences are DFQATT and SNEGSKA (reference sequence). The CDR3 runs 14 residues. The CDR3 nucleotides are TGCAGTGCTAGTGACAGGTTAGCCAAAAACATTCAGTACTTC. Translating gives CSASDRLAKNIQYF.

This clonotype was detected only a few times. This chain connects TRBV27 to TRBJ2-5; D gene ambiguous. Between the trimmed V and J ends, which lost 2 bases and 0 bases, there was a span of 13 bases. This CDR3 is 16 amino acids long. Germline V gene data show CDR1 as MNHEY and CDR2 as SMNVEV (reference sequence). The CDR3 coding sequence is TGTGCCAGCAGTTTAGGCCCCTATACGTACCAAGAGACCCAGTACTTC. This codes for CASSLGPYTYQETQYF.

This chain connects TRBV7-2 to TRBJ2-3; D is possibly TRBD2 (6 bases). The CDR3 length is 15 residues. Between the trimmed V and J ends, which lost 5 bases and 2 bases, there was a span of 14 bases. The germline V gene has CDR1 SGHTA and CDR2 FQGNSA. The CDR3 is CASSPVWGVTDTQYF. The CDR3 DNA follows: TGTGCCAGCAGCCCAGTCTGGGGGGTCACAGATACGCAGTATTTT.

The CDR3 loop reads CATSDSHYLGYTF. The CDR3 region has the DNA TGTGCCACCAGTGACTCACATTATCTGGGCTACACCTTC. The chain uses TRBV24-1 and TRBJ1-2; no definite D call. V was trimmed by 4 bases and J by 8 bases, leaving 13 bases between them. The CDR3 runs 13 residues. Per the germline V gene, CDR1 is KGHDR and CDR2 is SFDVKD.

J is TRBJ1-2 and V is TRBV7-9; a possible D gene is TRBD1 (6 bases). The germline V gene has CDR1 SEHNR and CDR2 FQNEAQ (reference sequence). Trimming removed 5 bases from V and 4 bases from J, with 17 bases in between. There are 15 residues in the CDR3. The CDR3 DNA reads TGTGCCAGCAGCATATCTCATTGGACAGTCTATGGCTACACCTTC. It encodes CASSISHWTVYGYTF. The full variable domain, with the rest looked up from reference TRBV7-9 and TRBJ1-2, is DTGVSQNPRHKITKRGQNVTFRCDPISEHNRLYWYRQTLGQGPEFLTYFQNEAQLEKSRLLSDRFSAERPKGSFSTLEIQRTEQGDSAMYLCASSISHWTVYGYTFGSGTRLTVV.

This chain uses TRBV29-1 with TRBJ2-7; D assignment may be TRBD1 or TRBD2 (6 bases each). The CDR3 spans 14 residues. Trimming pared 7 bases from V and 5 bases from J, leaving 21 bases between. Germline V gives CDR1 SQVTM, CDR2 ANQGSEA. Here the CDR3 DNA reads TGCAGCGGGGGGGCCGGGTTCTTCCTGGACGAGCAGTACTTC. Its protein product is CSGGAGFFLDEQYF.

The rearrangement uses TRBV11-1 and TRBJ2-5, with D tentatively TRBD2 (6 bases). Germline lookup yields CDR1 SGHAT and CDR2 FQDESV (reference sequence). V shed 7 bases and J shed 0 bases, with 12 bases lying between them. The CDR3 loop spans 14 amino acids. CDR3 bases: TGTGCCAGCACCATAGGGACTCACCAAGAGACCCAGTACTTC. This sequence encodes CASTIGTHQETQYF.

This clonotype has a handful of counts. The rearrangement uses TRBV5-1 and TRBJ2-1, with D maybe TRBD2 (5 bases). The CDR3 contains 11 residues. The ends were cut back, 0 bases at V and 15 bases at J, with 10 bases in the middle. Germline loops: CDR1 SGHRS, CDR2 YFSETQ. The DNA for the CDR3 is TGCGCCAGCAGCTTGGGACTACATCCGTTCTTC. This sequence encodes CASSLGLHPFF.

This chain connects TRBV5-8 to TRBJ2-3, with 11 nucleotides matching TRBD1. V dropped 2 bases and J dropped 0; count of bases not matched to a gene: 2. The germline gives CDR1 SGHTS, CDR2 YDEGEE. This CDR3 comprises 16 residues. The CDR3 spells CASSFGQGASTDTQYF. Written as DNA, the CDR3 is TGTGCCAGCAGCTTTGGACAGGGGGCGAGCACAGATACGCAGTATTTT.

This sequence joins TRBV4-2 and TRBJ2-1; TRBD2 agrees at 9 bases. V was clipped by 1 base and J by 4 bases; unmatched bases: 11. Germline assignment: CDR1 LGHNA and CDR2 YNFKEQ. CDR3 length: 18 residues. CDR3 in amino acids: CASSQVWAGGLEYNEQFF. CDR3 DNA: TGTGCCAGCAGCCAAGTCTGGGCGGGGGGGCTGGAATACAATGAGCAGTTCTTC.